Presented here are 19 T cell receptor beta chains from one specimen sequenced in a study of shared clonotypes between healthy human individuals. Profiling relied on immunoSEQ multiplex PCR, and the TCRdb table lists in-frame clones only, not all of them. The sample holds about 1 million clones, 60% to 80% seen once. The material sequenced was memory CD4+ T cells sorted from blood. Regarding subset: CD45RA-negative fraction. These receptors were obtained from a man aged 18 to 30 in good health.

The V gene is TRBV6-1, the J gene TRBJ1-2, with D unresolved. Trimming removed 4 bases from V and 8 bases from J, with 20 bases in between. CDR3 length: 15 residues. Germline V gene data show CDR1 as MNHNS and CDR2 as SASEGT. CDR3 in DNA: TGTGCCAGCAGTGCCACCCGGGTTTCGGTCGGAGGCTACACCTTC. Its protein product is CASSATRVSVGGYTF.

This clone was seen only a few times. The J gene is TRBJ2-7, the V gene TRBV10-3; possible D gene TRBD2, 5 bases. In germline, CDR1 is ENHRY, CDR2 SYGVKD. V lost 8 bases, J lost 1 base, and 15 bases lay in between. The CDR3 totals 14 residues. This CDR3 is CAIHGSTGSYEQYF. CDR3 in DNA: TGTGCCATCCATGGCTCGACGGGATCCTACGAGCAGTACTTC.

Of note for this clone: Other DNA sequences in the sample encode the same CDR3. The chain recombines TRBV27 with TRBJ1-4; D remains unclear. V dropped 3 bases and J dropped 7 bases, with 9 bases sitting between them. The CDR3 is 13 residues long. Germline V CDR1 and CDR2: MNHEY, SMNVEV (reference sequence). CDR3 protein: CASSLSGTEKLFF. The CDR3 DNA follows: TGTGCCAGCAGTTTGAGTGGTACTGAAAAACTGTTTTTT.

This sequence joins TRBV25-1 and TRBJ2-7; TRBD2 matches at 7 bases. The CDR3 extends over 12 amino acids. Per the germline V gene, CDR1 is MGHDK and CDR2 is SYGVNS. V shed 11 bases, J shed 5 bases, and the junction held 9 bases outside the gene matches. CDR3 bases: TGTGCCGCCGGGGGAGGGATCCACGAGCAGTACTTC. It encodes CAAGGGIHEQYF.

This clone was counted once. The genes are TRBV19 and TRBJ1-4; maybe TRBD1 (5 bases). V was cut by 6 bases and J by 7 bases, with 15 bases left in between. CDR1 and CDR2 from the germline V gene are LNHDA and SQIVND (reference sequence). CDR3 length equals 14 residues. This CDR3 reads CASSWGEDGEKLFF. The CDR3, as DNA: TGTGCCAGTAGCTGGGGGGAAGATGGTGAAAAACTGTTTTTT.

This clone was counted between two and nine times. The chain links TRBV28 to TRBJ1-5; weak D call: TRBD1 (6 bases). The CDR3 is 14 residues long. CDR1 is MDHEN and CDR2 is SYDVKM in the germline V gene. V lost 5 bases to trimming and J lost 2 bases, with 10 bases between them. The DNA of the CDR3 is TGTGCCAGCAGTCGATCAGGGGGCAATCAGCCCCAGCATTTT. This translates into CASSRSGGNQPQHF.

The genes are TRBV6-5 and TRBJ1-4, with TRBD1 as a possible D gene (5 bases). Trimming took 7 bases from V and 8 from J, leaving 14 bases between them. This CDR3 region has 13 residues. Germline CDR1 is MNHEY and CDR2 is SVGAGI. In nucleotides, the CDR3 is TGTGCCAGCACAAGAAACCGGGGGGAAAAACTGTTTTTT. As protein: CASTRNRGEKLFF.

J is TRBJ2-1 and V is TRBV2, with TRBD2 as a possible D gene (6 bases). The CDR3 contains 14 residues. Trimming shortened V by 7 bases and J by 6 bases, and 16 bases separated the two germline ends. The germline V gene encodes CDR1 SNHLY and CDR2 FYNNEI. CDR3 in DNA: TGTGCCAGCAACGGGCTAGCGAGTATCAATGAGCAGTTCTTC. Translation: CASNGLASINEQFF.

A few counts support this clone. The same CDR3 is also encoded by other DNA sequences in this sample. The chain has TRBV7-9 and TRBJ1-1; D is unresolved. V lost 0 bases and J lost 2, with 4 bases in between. CDR1 is SEHNR and CDR2 is FQNEAQ in the germline V gene (reference sequence). The CDR3 runs to 13 residues. As DNA, the CDR3 is TGTGCCAGCAGCTTAGCGGGAAACACTGAAGCTTTCTTT. Its protein is CASSLAGNTEAFF.

This chain connects TRBV5-4 to TRBJ2-2; D remains unclear. Looked up from germline, CDR1 is SGHNT and CDR2 is YYREEE (reference sequence). The CDR3 loop spans 15 amino acids. V lost 1 base and J 2 bases, leaving 9 bases between the germline ends. In nucleotides, the CDR3 is TGTGCCAGCAGCTTGTCTAGACTCAACACCGGGGAGCTGTTTTTT. This sequence encodes CASSLSRLNTGELFF.

The count of this clone is one. The rearrangement joins TRBV28 to TRBJ1-4, with D perhaps matching TRBD1 (6 bases). V lost 6 bases and J lost 8, with 19 bases in between. The CDR3 covers 15 residues. The germline V gene has CDR1 MDHEN and CDR2 SYDVKM. This CDR3 is CASRAGGGIVEKLFF. CDR3 coding DNA: TGTGCCAGCAGGGCCGGTGGGGGCATAGTAGAAAAACTGTTTTTT.

This rearrangement joins TRBV27 to TRBJ2-3, with D hard to call. CDR1 MNHEY and CDR2 SMNVEV come from the germline V gene (reference sequence). The V and J ends lost 1 base and 2 bases respectively, with 4 bases between them. This CDR3 spans 13 amino acids. The CDR3 nucleotides are TGTGCCAGCAGTTTATTTGCCACAGATACGCAGTATTTT. This encodes CASSLFATDTQYF.

For this clone: With only one base between it and a far larger clone, this is likely a read error. In nucleotides, the CDR3 is TGCGCCAGCAGCCAAGAGTGGACTCTCAGCTCCTACGAGCAGTACTTC. Amino acid sequence: CASSQEWTLSSYEQYF. The chain joins TRBV5-1 to TRBJ2-7, with D possibly TRBD2 on 5 matching bases. Trimming pared 4 bases from V and 0 bases from J, leaving 17 bases between. Germline loops: CDR1 SGHRS, CDR2 YFSETQ. The CDR3 is 16 amino acids.

The chain joins TRBV27 to TRBJ1-3; maybe TRBD1 (6 bases). Germline V gene sequence: CDR1 MNHEY, CDR2 SMNVEV (reference sequence). V was trimmed by 4 bases and J by 4 bases, leaving 14 bases between them. The CDR3 sequence is 15 residues long. The CDR3 coding sequence is TGTGCCAGCAGTTGGTCAGGGGCGAAAGGAAACACCATATATTTT. Translating gives CASSWSGAKGNTIYF.

This sequence joins TRBV5-1 and TRBJ1-1; a possible D gene is TRBD1 (5 bases). The CDR3 loop spans 14 amino acids. With 0 bases removed from V and 5 bases from J, the gap between germline ends came to 11 bases. Germline loops: CDR1 SGHRS, CDR2 YFSETQ. The CDR3 nucleotides read TGCGCCAGCAGCTTGGGAGGGGAGGGAACTGAAGCTTTCTTT. This sequence encodes CASSLGGEGTEAFF. The complete variable domain, with remaining parts taken from reference TRBV5-1 and TRBJ1-1, reads KAGVTQTPRYLIKTRGQQVTLSCSPISGHRSVSWYQQTPGQGLQFLFEYFSETQRNKGNFPGRFSGRQFSNSRSEMNVSTLELGDSALYLCASSLGGEGTEAFFGQGTRLTVV.

V and J are TRBV10-3 and TRBJ2-1; perhaps D is TRBD1 or TRBD2 (5 bases each). The CDR3 runs 16 residues. Trimming took off 4 bases at V and 2 bases at J, with 15 bases between the two ends. Germline CDR1 is ENHRY and CDR2 is SYGVKD. The CDR3: CAISVKGLGAYNEQFF. The CDR3 DNA is TGTGCCATCAGTGTGAAAGGGTTGGGGGCCTACAATGAGCAGTTCTTC.

The rearrangement links TRBV28 to TRBJ1-6; D is unresolved. From germline, CDR1 is MDHEN and CDR2 SYDVKM. This CDR3 region has 13 residues. V lost 5 bases to trimming and J lost 13 bases, with 15 bases between them. The CDR3: CASSLKARGPLHF. The CDR3 nucleotides read TGTGCCAGCAGTCTAAAGGCCCGAGGGCCCCTCCACTTT.

The chain joins TRBV4-1 to TRBJ2-5, with D hard to call. The CDR3 sequence is 14 residues long. CDR1 is MGHRA and CDR2 is YSYEKL in the germline V gene. The V end lost 0 bases, the J end lost 3 bases, and 8 bases lay between the germline ends. The CDR3 sequence: CASSQDSSKETQYF. CDR3 DNA sequence: TGCGCCAGCAGCCAAGACTCCAGTAAAGAGACCCAGTACTTC.

This clone showed up just a few times. V and J are TRBV2 and TRBJ1-2; weak D call: TRBD1 (6 bases). This CDR3 has 13 residues. The germline V gene encodes CDR1 SNHLY and CDR2 FYNNEI. V was pared by 7 bases and J by 2 bases, with 11 bases between. The CDR3 protein is CASTRGGNYGYTF. The DNA of the CDR3 is TGTGCCAGCACCAGGGGTGGAAACTATGGCTACACCTTC.